The 7 T cell receptor beta chains reported below all come from one sample, sequenced in a study of T cells in Graves' hyperthyroidism and ophthalmopathy. It was RNA transcripts that yielded the amplified TCR beta CDR3 regions. HTBI primers were used for first-round RT-PCR of the TCR CDR3. In TCRdb, the multiplex PCR reads were re-called with MiXCR into one record per CDR3 protein. Here the sample spans about 520,000 distinct CDR3 sequences, less than 25% being singletons. The sample consisted of blood. The receptors here all came from a man between 18 and 35 years old with Graves' hyperthyroidism.

The CDR3 DNA is TGTGCCAGCAGCGTAGAACCAGGAGTGGTAGAGACCCAGTACTTC. It codes for CASSVEPGVVETQYF. This chain connects TRBV9 to TRBJ2-5, with D hard to call. Germline assignment: CDR1 SGDLS and CDR2 YYNGEE. The CDR3 loop spans 15 amino acids. The ends were cut back, 0 bases at V and 4 bases at J, with 13 bases in the middle.

This clonotype has more than one count but fewer than ten. J is TRBJ2-2 and V is TRBV25-1; weak D call: TRBD2 (5 bases). V lost 3 bases and J lost 7, with 15 bases in between. Germline values: CDR1 MGHDK, CDR2 SYGVNS. CDR3 length: 15 residues. The chain's CDR3 is CASSDIAARVGELFF. CDR3 in DNA: TGTGCCAGCAGTGATATCGCAGCGAGGGTCGGGGAGCTGTTTTTT.

This clonotype has only a few counts. V and J are TRBV5-1 and TRBJ1-1; a possible D gene is TRBD1 (5 bases). The germline V gene has CDR1 SGHRS and CDR2 YFSETQ. The CDR3 is made up of 14 amino acids. Trimming took off 5 bases at V and 0 bases at J, with 11 bases between the two ends. CDR3 DNA sequence: TGCGCCAGCAGTTACAGGCGGCTGAACACTGAAGCTTTCTTT. This sequence encodes CASSYRRLNTEAFF.

The chain is built from TRBV12-3 or TRBV12-4 and TRBJ1-1; D might be TRBD1 (5 bases). Trimming left V 0 bases short and J 2 bases short, with 7 bases between. The CDR3 contains 14 residues. CDR3 sequence: CASSLARDNTEAFF. CDR3 nucleotides: TGTGCCAGCAGTTTAGCCCGGGACAACACTGAAGCTTTCTTT.

This clonotype was seen ten or more times. CDR3 region: CASSSGPRGQETQYF. CDR3 DNA: TGTGCCAGCAGCTCGGGACCGAGGGGCCAAGAGACCCAGTACTTC. The chain links TRBV11-2 to TRBJ2-5; D is possibly TRBD1 or TRBD2 (5 bases each). The ends were cut back, 4 bases at V and 1 base at J, with 13 bases in the middle. This CDR3 spans 15 amino acids. CDR1 and CDR2 from the germline V gene are SGHAT and FQNNGV.

This clonotype occurred many times. The genes are TRBV27 and TRBJ2-7; D ambiguous. This CDR3 comprises 15 residues. Germline CDR1 is MNHEY and CDR2 is SMNVEV (reference sequence). Between the trimmed V and J ends, which lost 6 bases and 3 bases, there was a span of 18 bases. The chain's CDR3 is CASRGADGPGYEQYF. In DNA, the CDR3 is TGTGCCAGCAGGGGCGCGGACGGGCCCGGCTACGAGCAGTACTTC.

The V and J genes are TRBV30 and TRBJ2-2; TRBD2 matches 8 bases. V lost 2 bases to trimming and J lost 5 bases; unmatched junction nucleotides: 7. The CDR3 covers 15 residues. Germline CDR1 GTSNPN, CDR2 SVGIG (reference sequence). The CDR3 reads CAWSRGGGRTGELFF. The CDR3 DNA reads TGTGCCTGGAGTCGGGGGGGCGGGAGGACCGGGGAGCTGTTTTTT.